These T cell receptor beta chains were read from a single sample in a study of cytomegalovirus exposure and HLA in healthy donors. Profiled with immunoSEQ multiplex PCR; TCRdb holds only in-frame clones, not every one. The repertoire holds 110,000 to 150,000 clones, with 77% as singletons. The specimen sequenced was PBMCs. The receptors shown here come from a male donor in good health and CMV-seronegative. Both conserved end residues are part of each CDR3. The order of the fields is D gene, V gene, CDR3 length, clone size, J gene, CDR3 DNA, CDR3 protein. D genes are given only for firm matches. Size values are once, few and many counts, or a class for expanded clones, and some rows have none.

D gene: -
V gene: TRBV5-1
CDR3 length: 14
clone size: few
J gene: TRBJ2-1
CDR3 DNA: TGCGCCAGCAGCCCCCCGGGCTCCTACAATGAGCAGTTCTTC
CDR3 protein: CASSPPGSYNEQFF

D gene: -
V gene: TRBV9
CDR3 length: 13
clone size: -
J gene: TRBJ1-1
CDR3 DNA: TGTGCCAGCAGCGTAACCTCCTCGGGGAAAGCTTTCTTT
CDR3 protein: CASSVTSSGKAFF

D gene: TRBD1
V gene: TRBV9
CDR3 length: 12
clone size: -
J gene: TRBJ2-7
CDR3 DNA: TGTGCCAGCAAAGGAAGCGAGGGGGCCTTATACTTC
CDR3 protein: CASKGSEGALYF

D gene: -
V gene: TRBV6-7
CDR3 length: 17
clone size: -
J gene: TRBJ2-2
CDR3 DNA: TGTGCCAGCAGTTACTTGATCCGGGGAGCGAACACCGGGGAGCTGTTTTTT
CDR3 protein: CASSYLIRGANTGELFF

D gene: -
V gene: TRBV4-1
CDR3 length: 17
clone size: -
J gene: TRBJ1-6
CDR3 DNA: TGCGCCAGCAGCCAAGGGCTACGGGGTCACGGCGGATCACCCCTCCACTTT
CDR3 protein: CASSQGLRGHGGSPLHF

D gene: TRBD2
V gene: TRBV6-1
CDR3 length: 14
clone size: -
J gene: TRBJ2-5
CDR3 DNA: TGTGCCAGCAGTGAAGATGTGACTAGCGCGGTGCAGTACTTC
CDR3 protein: CASSEDVTSAVQYF

D gene: TRBD2
V gene: TRBV6-6
CDR3 length: 15
clone size: few
J gene: TRBJ2-5
CDR3 DNA: TGTGCCAGCAGGGCCCAGCGGGAGGCTCCGGAGACCCAGTACTTC
CDR3 protein: CASRAQREAPETQYF

D gene: -
V gene: TRBV7-2
CDR3 length: 14
clone size: -
J gene: TRBJ2-3
CDR3 DNA: TGTGCCAGCAGCCCCCAGGGCGGTAGAGATGGGCAGTATTTT
CDR3 protein: CASSPQGGRDGQYF

D gene: -
V gene: TRBV16
CDR3 length: 12
clone size: -
J gene: TRBJ1-1
CDR3 DNA: TGTCCAGATAAAAGCACAGTCACTGAAGCTTTCTTT
CDR3 protein: CPDKSTVTEAFF

D gene: TRBD1
V gene: TRBV7-9
CDR3 length: 16
clone size: -
J gene: TRBJ1-2
CDR3 DNA: TGTTCCAGCACCTTAGGGGGCGTACAGGCGGCAGAGGGCTACACCTTC
CDR3 protein: CSSTLGGVQAAEGYTF

D gene: -
V gene: TRBV5-1
CDR3 length: 14
clone size: -
J gene: TRBJ2-7
CDR3 DNA: TGCGCCAGCAGCTTGCAGGGGCCCGCCTACGAGCAGTACTTC
CDR3 protein: CASSLQGPAYEQYF

D gene: -
V gene: TRBV6-5
CDR3 length: 14
clone size: -
J gene: TRBJ1-2
CDR3 DNA: TGTGCCAGCAACAACCCAGGGTCAACCTATGGCTACACCTTC
CDR3 protein: CASNNPGSTYGYTF

D gene: TRBD1
V gene: TRBV7-3
CDR3 length: 15
clone size: -
J gene: TRBJ1-2
CDR3 DNA: TGTGCCAGCAGCTTAAGTGGGACAGGGTTATATGGCTACACCTTC
CDR3 protein: CASSLSGTGLYGYTF

D gene: TRBD2
V gene: TRBV15
CDR3 length: 16
clone size: once
J gene: TRBJ2-1
CDR3 DNA: TGTGCCACCAGCAGAGTGGGGGGGACCGGGGGGAATGAGCAGTTCTTC
CDR3 protein: CATSRVGGTGGNEQFF

D gene: -
V gene: TRBV9
CDR3 length: 14
clone size: -
J gene: TRBJ1-5
CDR3 DNA: TGTGCCGGCAGCGAGGGACTTGGTTATCAGCCCCAGCATTTT
CDR3 protein: CAGSEGLGYQPQHF

D gene: TRBD1
V gene: TRBV9
CDR3 length: 16
clone size: -
J gene: TRBJ2-5
CDR3 DNA: TGTGCCAGCAGCGTAACGGGACAGGGGGCTTGGAAGACCCAGTACTTC
CDR3 protein: CASSVTGQGAWKTQYF

D gene: -
V gene: TRBV27
CDR3 length: 19
clone size: -
J gene: TRBJ1-4
CDR3 DNA: TGTGCCAGCAGTCCCGGGCCCCTCCTACAAACGGGGTTTAATGAAAAACTGTTTTTT
CDR3 protein: CASSPGPLLQTGFNEKLFF

D gene: -
V gene: TRBV5-5
CDR3 length: 16
clone size: -
J gene: TRBJ2-2
CDR3 DNA: TGTGCCAGCAGCTCACAGGCGAGCCCGAACACCGGGGAGCTGTTTTTT
CDR3 protein: CASSSQASPNTGELFF

D gene: TRBD1
V gene: TRBV19
CDR3 length: 15
clone size: -
J gene: TRBJ2-1
CDR3 DNA: TGTGCCAGTAGTATGACAGGGGAACTGTACTTTGAGCAGTTCTTC
CDR3 protein: CASSMTGELYFEQFF

D gene: TRBD1
V gene: TRBV4-2
CDR3 length: 13
clone size: -
J gene: TRBJ1-2
CDR3 DNA: TGTGCCAGCAGCCATGGGGACAGGGATGGCTACACCTTC
CDR3 protein: CASSHGDRDGYTF

D gene: TRBD1
V gene: TRBV30
CDR3 length: 13
clone size: -
J gene: TRBJ1-1
CDR3 DNA: TGTGCCTGGAGTTGGGACAGTCGGACTGAAGCTTTCTTT
CDR3 protein: CAWSWDSRTEAFF

D gene: -
V gene: TRBV10-2
CDR3 length: 15
clone size: -
J gene: TRBJ2-3
CDR3 DNA: TGCGCCAGCAGCAACAGCAGACCCAGCTCAGATACGCAGTATTTT
CDR3 protein: CASSNSRPSSDTQYF

D gene: TRBD1
V gene: TRBV6-5
CDR3 length: 16
clone size: -
J gene: TRBJ1-1
CDR3 DNA: TGTGCCAGCAGTTATTCGTACAGGGGATTGAACACTGAAGCTTTCTTT
CDR3 protein: CASSYSYRGLNTEAFF

D gene: -
V gene: TRBV9
CDR3 length: 15
clone size: -
J gene: TRBJ2-7
CDR3 DNA: TGTGCCAGCAGCCCTTCAGCAGGGTTAGCCTACGAGCAGTACTTC
CDR3 protein: CASSPSAGLAYEQYF